This T cell receptor (beta chain) was obtained from a study of regulatory dendritic cells for organ transplantation. This CDR3 is 17 amino acids long. Germline CDR1 SGHTA, CDR2 FQGNSA. Trimming removed 4 bases at V and 1 base at J, with 20 bases between. The method was immunoSEQ multiplex PCR; TCRdb's version includes in-frame clones alone and lacks a portion of them. The table shows approximately 18,000 clones, with over 75% occurring only once. Overall study findings and caveats: Mature dendritic cells appeared to drive more memory CD8+ clonal expansion than regulatory ones.

Allogeneic regulatory or mature dendritic cells were co-cultured for roughly five days with CFSE-labeled sorted T cells at 1:10. Only a few counts were recorded for this clone. Its antigen is as yet unknown. The chain uses TRBV7-2 and TRBJ2-7; possibly TRBD1 for D (6 bases). This TCR derives from a human donor in good health. What was sequenced was memory CD4+ T cells from blood cultured with regulatory dendritic cells. The subset here: CD45RO+ memory T cells. CDR3 sequence: CASSSTVVGAQSYEQYF. The CDR3 DNA sequence: TGTGCCAGCAGCTCAACTGTCGTGGGGGCCCAATCCTACGAGCAGTACTTC.